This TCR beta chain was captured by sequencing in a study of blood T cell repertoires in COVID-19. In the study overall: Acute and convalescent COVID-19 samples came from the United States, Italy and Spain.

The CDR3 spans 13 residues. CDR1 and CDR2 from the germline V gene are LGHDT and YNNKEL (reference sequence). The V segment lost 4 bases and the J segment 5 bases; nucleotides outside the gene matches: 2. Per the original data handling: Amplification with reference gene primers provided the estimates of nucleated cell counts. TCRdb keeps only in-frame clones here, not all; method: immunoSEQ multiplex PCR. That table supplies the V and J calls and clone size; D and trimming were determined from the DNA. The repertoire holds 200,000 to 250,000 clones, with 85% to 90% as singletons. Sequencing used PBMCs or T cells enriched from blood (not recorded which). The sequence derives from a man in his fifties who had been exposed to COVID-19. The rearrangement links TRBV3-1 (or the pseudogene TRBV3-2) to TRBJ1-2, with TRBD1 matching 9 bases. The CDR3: CASSPDRGYGYTF. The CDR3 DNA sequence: TGTGCCAGCAGCCCGGACAGGGGATATGGCTACACCTTC.